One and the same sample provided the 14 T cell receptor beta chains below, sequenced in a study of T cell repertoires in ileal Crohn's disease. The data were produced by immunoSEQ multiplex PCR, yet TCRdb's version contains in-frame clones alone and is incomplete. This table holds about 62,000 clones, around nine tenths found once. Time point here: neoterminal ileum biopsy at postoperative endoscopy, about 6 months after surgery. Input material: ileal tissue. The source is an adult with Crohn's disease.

The CDR3 protein is CASIRNRDDPQFF. The CDR3 coding sequence is TGCGCCAGCATTCGCAACAGGGACGATCCGCAGTTCTTC. The chain is built from TRBV23-1 and TRBJ2-1; the D gene is possibly TRBD1 (6 bases). TRBV23-1 belongs to the ORF category, with a function that is uncertain. V dropped 7 bases and J dropped 12 bases, with 19 bases sitting between them. This CDR3 is built from 13 residues.

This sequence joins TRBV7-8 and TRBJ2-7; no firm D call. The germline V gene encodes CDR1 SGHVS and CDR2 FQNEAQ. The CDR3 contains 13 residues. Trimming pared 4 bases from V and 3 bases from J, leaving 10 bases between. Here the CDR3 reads CASSSLRDYEQYF. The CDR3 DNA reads TGTGCCAGCAGCTCCTTAAGAGACTACGAGCAGTACTTC.

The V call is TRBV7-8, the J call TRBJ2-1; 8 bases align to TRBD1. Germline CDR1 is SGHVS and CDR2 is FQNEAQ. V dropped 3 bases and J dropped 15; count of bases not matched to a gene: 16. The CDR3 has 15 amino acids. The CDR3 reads CASSLAGGKVQPLFF. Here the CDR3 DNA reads TGTGCCAGCAGCTTGGCAGGGGGCAAGGTACAACCTCTGTTCTTC.

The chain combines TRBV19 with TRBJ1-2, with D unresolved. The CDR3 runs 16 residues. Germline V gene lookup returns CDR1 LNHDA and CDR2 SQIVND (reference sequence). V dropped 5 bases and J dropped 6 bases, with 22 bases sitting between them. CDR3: CASSPDPGFLSDGYTF. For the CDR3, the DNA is TGTGCCAGTAGTCCTGACCCCGGGTTCCTCAGTGATGGCTACACCTTC.

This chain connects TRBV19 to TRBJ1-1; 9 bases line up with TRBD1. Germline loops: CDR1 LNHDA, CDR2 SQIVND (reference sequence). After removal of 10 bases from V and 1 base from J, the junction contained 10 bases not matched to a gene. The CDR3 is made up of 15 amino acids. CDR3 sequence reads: CATKSRQGENTEAFF. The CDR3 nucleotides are TGTGCCACCAAATCCAGACAGGGGGAGAACACTGAAGCTTTCTTT. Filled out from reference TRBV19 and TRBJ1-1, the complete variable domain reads DGGITQSPKYLFRKEGQNVTLSCEQNLNHDAMYWYRQDPGQGLRLIYYSQIVNDFQKGDIAEGYSVSREKKESFPLTVTSAQKNPTAFYLCATKSRQGENTEAFFGQGTRLTVV.

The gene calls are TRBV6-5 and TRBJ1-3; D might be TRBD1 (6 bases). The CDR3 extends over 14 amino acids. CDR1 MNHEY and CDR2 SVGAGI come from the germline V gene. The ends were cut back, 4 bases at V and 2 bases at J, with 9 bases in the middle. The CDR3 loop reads CASSLQGAGNTIYF. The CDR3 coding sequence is TGTGCCAGCAGTTTACAGGGCGCTGGAAACACCATATATTTT.

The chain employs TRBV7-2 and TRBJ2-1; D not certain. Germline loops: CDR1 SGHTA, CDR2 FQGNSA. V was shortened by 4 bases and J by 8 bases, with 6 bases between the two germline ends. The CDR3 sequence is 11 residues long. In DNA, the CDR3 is TGTGCCAGCAGCTCGTTATATGAGCAGTTCTTC. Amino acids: CASSSLYEQFF.

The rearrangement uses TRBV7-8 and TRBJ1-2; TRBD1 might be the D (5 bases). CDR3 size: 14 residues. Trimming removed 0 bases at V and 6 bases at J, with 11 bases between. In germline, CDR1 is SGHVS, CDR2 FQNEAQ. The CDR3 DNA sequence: TGTGCCAGCAGCTTAGCCGGGACTCGCGATGGCTACACCTTC. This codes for CASSLAGTRDGYTF.

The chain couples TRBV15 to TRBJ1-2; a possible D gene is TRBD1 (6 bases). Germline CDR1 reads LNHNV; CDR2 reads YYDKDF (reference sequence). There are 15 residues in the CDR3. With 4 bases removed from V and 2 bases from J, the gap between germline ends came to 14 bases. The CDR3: CATSTDTGSNYGYTF. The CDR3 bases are TGTGCCACCAGCACGGACACAGGGTCCAACTATGGCTACACCTTC.

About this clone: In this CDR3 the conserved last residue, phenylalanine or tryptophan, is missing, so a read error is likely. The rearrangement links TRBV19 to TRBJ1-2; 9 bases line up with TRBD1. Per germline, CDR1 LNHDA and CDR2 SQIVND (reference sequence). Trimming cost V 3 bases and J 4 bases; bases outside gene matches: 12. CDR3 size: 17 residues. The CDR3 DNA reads TGTGCCAGTAGTATGCGGGACAGGGTGGCCCAACTCTATGGCTACACCCTC. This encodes CASSMRDRVAQLYGYTL.

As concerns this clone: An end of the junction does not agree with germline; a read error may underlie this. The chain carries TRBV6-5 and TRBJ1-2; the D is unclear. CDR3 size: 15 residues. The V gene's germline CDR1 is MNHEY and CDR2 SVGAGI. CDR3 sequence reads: CASSDSVQAVSGYTF. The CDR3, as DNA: TGTGCCAGCAGTGACTCAGTTCAGGCAGTGAGCGGCTACACCTTC.

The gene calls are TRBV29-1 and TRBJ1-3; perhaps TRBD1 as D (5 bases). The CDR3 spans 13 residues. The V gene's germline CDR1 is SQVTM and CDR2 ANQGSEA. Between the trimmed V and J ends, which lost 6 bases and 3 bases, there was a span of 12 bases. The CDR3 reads CSVLLGVGNTIYF. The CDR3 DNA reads TGCAGCGTCCTTTTAGGGGTTGGAAACACCATATATTTT.

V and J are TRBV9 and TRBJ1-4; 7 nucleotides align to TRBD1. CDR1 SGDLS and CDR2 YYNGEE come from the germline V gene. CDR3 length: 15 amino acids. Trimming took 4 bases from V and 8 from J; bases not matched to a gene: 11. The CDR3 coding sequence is TGTGCCAGCAGCCCCCCGGGACAGTTAGAGGAAAAACTGTTTTTT. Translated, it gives CASSPPGQLEEKLFF.

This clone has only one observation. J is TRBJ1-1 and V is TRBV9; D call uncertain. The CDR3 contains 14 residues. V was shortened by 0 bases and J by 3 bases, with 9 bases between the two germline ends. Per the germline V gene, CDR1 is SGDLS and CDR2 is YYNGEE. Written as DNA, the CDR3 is TGTGCCAGCAGCGTAGTAAATCGGGACACTGAAGCTTTCTTT. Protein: CASSVVNRDTEAFF.